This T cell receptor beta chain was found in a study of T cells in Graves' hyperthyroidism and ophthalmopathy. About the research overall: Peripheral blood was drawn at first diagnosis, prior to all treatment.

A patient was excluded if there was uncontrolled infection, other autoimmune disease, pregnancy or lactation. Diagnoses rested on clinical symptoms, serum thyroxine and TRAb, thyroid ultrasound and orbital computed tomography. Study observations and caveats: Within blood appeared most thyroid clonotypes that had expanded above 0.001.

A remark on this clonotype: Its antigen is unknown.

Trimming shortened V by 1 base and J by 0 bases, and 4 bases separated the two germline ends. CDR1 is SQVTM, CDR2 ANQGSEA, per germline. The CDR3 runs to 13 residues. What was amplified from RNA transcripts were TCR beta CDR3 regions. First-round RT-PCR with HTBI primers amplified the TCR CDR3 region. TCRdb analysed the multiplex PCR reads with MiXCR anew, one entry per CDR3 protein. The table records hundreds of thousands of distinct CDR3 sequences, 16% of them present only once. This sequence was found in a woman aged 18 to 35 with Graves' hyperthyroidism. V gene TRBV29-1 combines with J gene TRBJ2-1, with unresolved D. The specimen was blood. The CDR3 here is CSVEGSSYNEQFF. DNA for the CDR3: TGCAGCGTTGAAGGGAGCTCCTACAATGAGCAGTTCTTC.